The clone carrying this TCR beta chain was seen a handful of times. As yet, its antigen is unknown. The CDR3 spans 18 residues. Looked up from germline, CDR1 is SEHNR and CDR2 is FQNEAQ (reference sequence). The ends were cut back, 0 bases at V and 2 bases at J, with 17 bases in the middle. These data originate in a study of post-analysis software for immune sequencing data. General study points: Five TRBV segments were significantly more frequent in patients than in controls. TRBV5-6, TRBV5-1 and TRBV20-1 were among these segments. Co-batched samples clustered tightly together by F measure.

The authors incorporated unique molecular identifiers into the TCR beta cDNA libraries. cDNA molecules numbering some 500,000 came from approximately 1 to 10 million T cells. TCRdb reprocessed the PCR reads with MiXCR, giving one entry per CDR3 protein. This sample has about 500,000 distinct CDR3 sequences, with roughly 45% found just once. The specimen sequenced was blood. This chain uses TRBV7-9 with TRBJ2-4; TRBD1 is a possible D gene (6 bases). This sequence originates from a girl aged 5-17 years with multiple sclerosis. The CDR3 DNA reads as TGTGCCAGCAGCTTAGCCCGACGACAGGCGCTTACCAAAAACATTCAGTACTTC. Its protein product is CASSLARRQALTKNIQYF.